This T cell receptor beta chain is from a study of PD-1 blockade in classical Hodgkin lymphoma. Study-level background: Treatment was intravenous nivolumab, 3 mg/kg every 2 weeks, until progression.

Some clones are missing from TCRdb's copy, which holds only in-frame ones; the method was immunoSEQ multiplex PCR. The sample lists about 50,000 clones; approximately 73% were seen once. CDR1 and CDR2 from the germline V gene are GTSNPN and SVGIG (reference sequence). V shed 4 bases, J shed 16 bases, and the junction held 8 bases outside the gene matches. This CDR3 contains 11 residues. Each patient relapsed following autologous stem cell transplantation, and prior brentuximab vedotin exposure differed. The material was peripheral blood mononuclear cells (PBMCs), obtained before the second cycle of nivolumab. This rearrangement joins TRBV30 to TRBJ2-1; 9 bases align to TRBD2. The clonotype comes from a human donor with classical Hodgkin lymphoma. The CDR3 DNA reads as TGTGCCTGGAAGGCGGGAGGGCTTTTATTCTTC. Its protein product is CAWKAGGLLFF.